These 10 T cell receptor beta chains came from one sample sequenced in a study of blood T cell repertoires in COVID-19. TCRdb's copy holds only in-frame clones and misses some; the assay was immunoSEQ multiplex PCR. The table has roughly 280,000 clones, around 89% seen once. The sequenced sample consisted of PBMCs or T cells enriched from blood (not recorded which). All receptors derive from a woman in her forties or fifties who had recovered from COVID-19.

The J gene is TRBJ2-1, the V gene TRBV6-5; D ambiguous. Germline V gene data show CDR1 as MNHEY and CDR2 as SVGAGI. The CDR3 totals 12 residues. V lost 4 bases, J lost 7 bases, and 8 bases lay in between. CDR3 sequence (DNA): TGTGCCAGCAGTTCGATACTTAATGAGCAGTTCTTC. Amino acid sequence: CASSSILNEQFF.

The chain carries TRBV7-2 and TRBJ1-4; D unresolved. Germline CDR1 reads SGHTA; CDR2 reads FQGNSA. Trimming cost V 5 bases and J 6 bases, with 19 bases left between them. The length of the CDR3 is 16 residues. CDR3: CASSTRSGIKDEKLFF. The CDR3 region has the DNA TGTGCCAGCAGCACTAGGTCGGGGATAAAAGATGAAAAACTGTTTTTT.

The chain joins TRBV19 to TRBJ1-3; D not certain. CDR3 length: 11 residues. V lost 8 bases and J lost 4, with 6 bases in between. Germline CDR1 and CDR2: LNHDA and SQIVND (reference sequence). The CDR3 nucleotides read TGTGCCAGTCAGGCCGGAAACACCATATATTTT. This codes for CASQAGNTIYF.

The chain employs TRBV3-1 (or the pseudogene TRBV3-2) and TRBJ1-2; 12 nucleotides match TRBD1. With V trimmed by 3 bases and J by 4 bases, 9 bases remained unmatched. CDR3 length equals 17 residues. The V gene's germline CDR1 is LGHDT and CDR2 YNNKEL (reference sequence). CDR3 nucleotide sequence: TGTGCCAGCAGCCAGGGATCGGGGACAGGGGGCTCCTATGGCTACACCTTC. Its translation: CASSQGSGTGGSYGYTF.

The CDR3 spells CASSFSDRGETQYF. The CDR3 coding sequence is TGCGCCAGCAGCTTCTCGGACAGGGGAGAGACCCAGTACTTC. The chain is built from TRBV5-1 and TRBJ2-5; TRBD1 agrees at 9 bases. Unmatched junction bases numbered 3, after V lost 2 bases and J lost 4 bases. CDR3 length: 14 residues. CDR1 is SGHRS, CDR2 YFSETQ, per germline.

This clone turned up a few times. The chain links TRBV9 to TRBJ2-2; tentatively, D is TRBD1 (6 bases). In germline, CDR1 is SGDLS, CDR2 YYNGEE. V lost 4 bases and J 4 bases, leaving 14 bases between the germline ends. CDR3 size: 15 residues. CDR3: CASSIQSGVTGELFF. The CDR3 nucleotides read TGTGCCAGCAGCATCCAATCAGGGGTCACCGGGGAGCTGTTTTTT.

This chain connects TRBV30 to TRBJ2-3; TRBD2 matches at 12 bases. J was trimmed by 1 base and V by 7 bases; bases with no gene match: 9. CDR1 is GTSNPN and CDR2 is SVGIG in the germline V gene (reference sequence). The CDR3 is 16 residues long. The DNA of the CDR3 is TGTGCCTCCGGACTAGCGGGGAGGCCAGGCACAGATACGCAGTATTTT. It encodes CASGLAGRPGTDTQYF.

The CDR3 bases are TGTGCCAGCAGCCAGACAGAGTACGAGCAGTACTTC. The encoded protein is CASSQTEYEQYF. This sequence joins TRBV3-1 (or the pseudogene TRBV3-2) and TRBJ2-7; D is perhaps TRBD1 (5 bases). V was cut by 3 bases and J by 4 bases, with 7 bases left in between. Germline V lookup: CDR1 LGHDT, CDR2 YNNKEL (reference sequence). The CDR3 loop spans 12 amino acids.

The sample holds one count of this clone. The chain couples TRBV28 to TRBJ2-1, with 14 bases aligning to TRBD2. Germline trimming cut 5 bases from V and 14 bases from J; bases unmatched to any gene: 2. This CDR3 contains 12 residues. Looked up from germline, CDR1 is MDHEN and CDR2 is SYDVKM. The CDR3: CASSPTSGREFF. In DNA, the CDR3 is TGTGCCAGCAGTCCGACTAGCGGGAGGGAGTTCTTC.

This chain joins TRBV15 and TRBJ2-7; weak D call: TRBD1 (6 bases). CDR3 length: 14 residues. V dropped 2 bases and J dropped 0 bases, with 8 bases sitting between them. CDR1 and CDR2 from the germline V gene are LNHNV and YYDKDF (reference sequence). This CDR3 is CATSRQGNSYEQYF. The CDR3 DNA sequence: TGTGCCACCAGCAGACAGGGGAACTCCTACGAGCAGTACTTC.